The 21 T cell receptor beta chains below all came from one sample that was sequenced in a study of blood T cells in healthy people across ages. PCR was performed a second time for about 7 to 12 cycles using a sample-barcoded 5' primer and a J-beta primer mix. TCRdb recomputed calls from the 5' RACE reads with MiXCR, one row per CDR3 protein. The repertoire holds 910,000 or so distinct CDR3 sequences, with 51% as singletons. The specimen was blood. Every receptor here comes from a woman in her sixties or seventies in good health.

CDR3 bases: TGCGCCAGCAGCGCGGGACCAGGCCTACAAGAGACCCAGTACTTC. Translated: CASSAGPGLQETQYF. This sequence joins TRBV5-1 and TRBJ2-5; possible D gene TRBD2, 6 bases. From germline, CDR1 is SGHRS and CDR2 YFSETQ. The CDR3 contains 15 residues. Trimming left V 4 bases short and J 2 bases short, with 15 bases between.

The CDR3 DNA is TGTGCCAGCACACGTTCGGCCGGGACCCAGTACTTC. This encodes CASTRSAGTQYF. This chain uses TRBV28 with TRBJ2-5, with D unresolved. The CDR3 contains 12 residues. CDR1 is MDHEN, CDR2 SYDVKM, per germline. V dropped 7 bases and J dropped 7 bases, with 13 bases sitting between them.

The J gene is TRBJ1-5, the V gene TRBV6-1; possible D gene TRBD1, 6 bases. CDR1 MNHNS and CDR2 SASEGT come from the germline V gene. V was trimmed by 7 bases and J by 0 bases, leaving 25 bases between them. The CDR3 length is 19 residues. CDR3 amino acids: CASTRRQEPLAYSNQPQHF. The CDR3 DNA is TGTGCCAGCACCCGAAGACAGGAACCATTAGCTTATAGCAATCAGCCCCAGCATTTT.

Here the CDR3 DNA reads TGTGCCAGCAGTACCCAAGGGGGTCTGTTATACGAGCAGTACTTC. This encodes CASSTQGGLLYEQYF. The J gene is TRBJ2-4, the V gene TRBV12-3 or TRBV12-4; perhaps TRBD1 as D (6 bases). The J call may be incorrect, as the DNA end agrees better with TRBJ2-7. The CDR3 extends over 15 amino acids.

V usage is TRBV7-3 and J usage is TRBJ2-1; 9 bases are shared with TRBD2. This CDR3 comprises 15 residues. CDR1 and CDR2 from the germline V gene are SGHTA and FQGTGA. V lost 3 bases, J lost 7 bases, and 7 bases stayed unmatched. The CDR3 reads CASSFGAGGNNEQFF. Written as DNA, the CDR3 is TGTGCCAGCAGCTTCGGGGCGGGAGGGAATAATGAGCAGTTCTTC.

The chain combines TRBV20-1 with TRBJ2-4; D remains ambiguous. Germline assignment: CDR1 DFQATT and CDR2 SNEGSKA (reference sequence). This CDR3 has 12 residues. V was pared by 3 bases and J by 7 bases, with 10 bases between. The CDR3 DNA reads as TGCAGTGCTAGGGCCGTCAGGAACATTCAGTACTTC. It encodes CSARAVRNIQYF.

This sequence joins TRBV7-9 and TRBJ2-5; 8 bases line up with TRBD2. This CDR3 spans 16 amino acids. The germline gives CDR1 SEHNR, CDR2 FQNEAQ (reference sequence). V was pared by 5 bases and J by 2 bases, with 10 bases of the junction left unmatched. CDR3 sequence: CASSIIHSGEQETQYF. The CDR3, as DNA: TGTGCCAGCAGCATTATTCATAGCGGGGAACAAGAGACCCAGTACTTC.

This clonotype was recorded a few times. This rearrangement joins TRBV2 to TRBJ2-3; TRBD2 aligns across 9 bases. J lost 8 bases, V lost 8 bases, and 11 bases had no gene match. This CDR3 is 14 amino acids long. Germline values: CDR1 SNHLY, CDR2 FYNNEI. CDR3 protein: CASCRLAEFGTQYF. The DNA for the CDR3 is TGTGCCAGCTGTAGACTAGCGGAGTTCGGTACGCAGTATTTT.

This clonotype occurred a few times. The CDR3 nucleotides read TGCAAACTAGCGGGAGGCCCGTCCTACGAGCAGTACTTC. Its translation is CKLAGGPSYEQYF. This chain joins TRBV20-1 and TRBJ2-7; 12 bases are a match to TRBD2. Germline V gene sequence: CDR1 DFQATT, CDR2 SNEGSKA (reference sequence). CDR3 length: 13 amino acids.

The chain combines TRBV7-2 with TRBJ2-7; 11 bases are shared with TRBD2. Germline V lookup: CDR1 SGHTA, CDR2 FQGNSA. V dropped 3 bases and J dropped 0; count of bases not matched to a gene: 7. The CDR3 extends over 17 amino acids. The CDR3 sequence: CASSLGTSGVYSYEQYF. The DNA for the CDR3 is TGTGCCAGCAGCTTGGGGACTAGCGGAGTGTACTCCTACGAGCAGTACTTC.

The gene calls are TRBV6-2 or TRBV6-3 and TRBJ2-3, with D unresolved. This CDR3 is built from 13 residues. The V gene lost 5 bases and the J gene lost 7 bases, with 13 bases spanning the gap. Germline V gene data show CDR1 as MNHEY and CDR2 as SVGEGT. The DNA for the CDR3 is TGTGCCAGCAGTACCCCCTGGGGATATACGCAGTATTTT. Protein: CASSTPWGYTQYF.

V usage is TRBV6-6 and J usage is TRBJ2-7; 9 nucleotides match TRBD1. The J call is doubtful: the DNA matches TRBJ2-5 better. The germline V gene has CDR1 MNHNY and CDR2 SVGAGI (reference sequence). This CDR3 has 16 residues. CDR3 sequence: CASSTGTGHLGETQYF. The CDR3 coding sequence is TGTGCCAGCAGTACCGGGACAGGGCACCTCGGGGAGACCCAGTACTTC.

This clonotype was detected a few times. The CDR3 nucleotides are TGTGCCAGCGGGACAGGGATAAATCAGCCCCAGCATTTT. This gives the protein CASGTGINQPQHF. The chain links TRBV27 to TRBJ1-5, with 9 bases that match TRBD1. The V gene end was trimmed by 8 bases and the J gene end by 4 bases; junction bases not matched to a gene: 3. The V gene's germline CDR1 is MNHEY and CDR2 SMNVEV (reference sequence). CDR3 size: 13 residues.

In the case of this clonotype: One end of the junction varies from germline; a read error may be responsible. The rearrangement uses TRBV27 and TRBJ2-5; 8 nucleotides match TRBD1. The V gene's germline CDR1 is MNHEY and CDR2 SMNVEV (reference sequence). CDR3 length equals 14 residues. Here the CDR3 DNA reads TGTGCCAGCAGTCCCTGGACAGGGAAAGAGACCCGGTACTTC. It is translated as CASSPWTGKETRYF.

This chain uses TRBV7-2 with TRBJ1-4; D is ambiguous. V lost 1 base, J lost 13 bases, and 19 bases lay in between. Per the germline V gene, CDR1 is SGHTA and CDR2 is FQGNSA. The CDR3 is 15 amino acids. The CDR3 DNA reads TGTGCCAGCAGCTTAGATAGTATCGACGGCAAACGACTGTTTTTT. Its translation is CASSLDSIDGKRLFF. Combining the CDR3 with reference TRBV7-2 and TRBJ1-4 gives the whole variable domain GAGVSQSPSNKVTEKGKDVELRCDPISGHTALYWYRQSLGQGLEFLIYFQGNSAPDKSGLPSDRFSAERTGGSVSTLTIQRTQQEDSAVYLCASSLDSIDGKRLFFGSGTQLSVL.

This clonotype was seen a single time. V usage is TRBV20-1 and J usage is TRBJ2-7; 7 bases are a match to TRBD2. With V trimmed by 7 bases and J by 5 bases, 17 bases remained unmatched. The CDR3 extends over 15 amino acids. Germline CDR1 is DFQATT and CDR2 is SNEGSKA (reference sequence). The CDR3 nucleotides are TGCAGTGGTACCCCGGGGCTAGCAGCGGGAAACGAGCAGTACTTC. Protein sequence: CSGTPGLAAGNEQYF.

V usage is TRBV6-1 and J usage is TRBJ2-5; 15 bases line up with TRBD2. V trimming: 10 bases; J trimming: 1 base; junction bases outside the gene matches: 7. Per germline, CDR1 MNHNS and CDR2 SASEGT. The CDR3 sequence is 16 residues long. CDR3: CATHLGLAGGQETQYF. Here the CDR3 DNA reads TGTGCCACCCACCTGGGACTAGCGGGAGGCCAAGAGACCCAGTACTTC.

This CDR3 is CAIKPSGVSGTEAFF. The CDR3, as DNA: TGTGCCATCAAGCCGTCTGGTGTGTCGGGCACTGAAGCTTTCTTT. This chain uses TRBV10-3 with TRBJ1-1; the D is unclear. Germline-derived CDR1 and CDR2 are ENHRY and SYGVKD. The CDR3 has 15 residues. V lost 7 bases, J lost 4 bases, and 19 bases lay in between.

The chain carries TRBV20-1 and TRBJ2-1; perhaps TRBD2 as D (6 bases). Trimming pared 1 base from V and 3 bases from J, leaving 13 bases between. This CDR3 contains 15 residues. From germline, CDR1 is DFQATT and CDR2 SNEGSKA (reference sequence). Here the CDR3 reads CSARGPMGGYNEQFF. In DNA, the CDR3 is TGCAGTGCTAGAGGACCTATGGGGGGCTACAATGAGCAGTTCTTC.

This clonotype was counted between two and nine times. The chain uses TRBV2 and TRBJ2-7; D not certain. The germline CDR1 and CDR2 sequences are SNHLY and FYNNEI. V was cut by 7 bases and J by 9 bases, with 22 bases left in between. This CDR3 contains 14 residues. CDR3 in amino acids: CASKGEVSNLGQYF. DNA of the CDR3: TGTGCCAGCAAAGGTGAGGTCTCCAACCTCGGGCAGTACTTC.

This clonotype was detected only a few times. The chain has TRBV29-1 and TRBJ2-3; maybe TRBD2 (6 bases). The V end was cut by 7 bases, the J end by 8 bases, with 22 bases between. This CDR3 has 14 amino acids. Germline V CDR1 and CDR2: SQVTM, ANQGSEA. The CDR3 loop reads CSALAMGEVGTQYF. The DNA of the CDR3 is TGCAGCGCCCTGGCGATGGGGGAGGTGGGTACGCAGTATTTT.